This T cell receptor (beta chain) was retrieved from a study of blood T cell repertoires in COVID-19. Overall study: COVID-19 samples, acute and convalescent, were from the United States, Italy and Spain. The cDNA or gDNA used as material had been derived from T cells, B-cell-depleted T cells, or PBMCs.

V dropped 1 base and J dropped 6 bases, with 17 bases sitting between them. Germline CDR1 reads LGHNA; CDR2 reads YSLEER. The CDR3 covers 16 residues. Per the authors' pipeline: How many nucleated cells were present was estimated from reference gene primer amplification. TCRdb's table, derived via immunoSEQ multiplex PCR, lists solely in-frame clones and lacks some. V and J calls and clone size are given by that table; D and trimming were obtained from the DNA. The top ten hold around 4.1% of the sample, which has 85,000 to 100,000 clones, 65% to 90% seen once. The sequenced material came from peripheral blood. The receptor comes from a man aged 55 to 70 with acute or convalescent COVID-19. The chain is built from TRBV4-3 and TRBJ2-3; a weak D match, TRBD2 (6 bases). CDR3 bases: TGCGCCAGCAGCCAAGTCCCGGACCCTAGCGTCGATACGCAGTATTTT. Protein sequence: CASSQVPDPSVDTQYF.